This T cell receptor beta chain was documented in a study of cytotoxic CD8 clonotypes in ibrutinib-treated CLL. The CDR3 is 14 residues long. V was cut by 1 base and J by 4 bases, with 10 bases left in between. Per germline, CDR1 KGHSH and CDR2 LQKENI. Assay used: immunoSEQ multiplex PCR; TCRdb lists only in-frame clones, some missing. The data contain roughly 160,000 clones, less than 85% of them singletons. This clone was observed a handful of times. Its target is unknown. Study conclusions and caveats: Private clonotypes, not public ones, expanded at ibrutinib response. Researchers report that baseline clonality outpaced age-matched healthy donors and tracked circulating CD8+ T-cell counts.

The specimen comprised PBMCs, sampled after 24 months of ibrutinib treatment. The chain couples TRBV18 to TRBJ1-2, with D uncertain. The TCR was taken from a human donor with chronic lymphocytic leukemia. The CDR3 bases are TGTGCCAGCTCACCACGACGGGCTTCCTATGGCTACACCTTC. Its protein is CASSPRRASYGYTF.